The 5 T cell receptor beta chains presented below share a single source sample, sequenced in a study of T cells after yellow fever vaccination. TCRdb reanalysed the 5' RACE reads using MiXCR and keeps one entry per CDR3 protein. The data show more than 300,000 distinct CDR3 sequences, around 10% seen once. The sequencing used CD4+ T cells sorted from PBMCs, collected 45 days after the yellow fever booster vaccination. These receptors came from a young man who received the YFV17D yellow fever vaccine.

This clonotype has just a few counts. The genes are TRBV7-9 and TRBJ1-6, with D perhaps TRBD1 (5 bases). V lost 6 bases to trimming and J lost 7 bases, with 16 bases between them. Germline V CDR1 and CDR2: SEHNR, FQNEAQ (reference sequence). The CDR3 has 15 amino acids. The chain's CDR3 is CASRGAGSLNSPLHF. In nucleotides, the CDR3 is TGTGCCAGCAGAGGAGCAGGGTCACTGAATTCACCCCTCCACTTT.

At least ten counts were recorded for this clonotype. The chain links TRBV6-6 to TRBJ2-5, with a possible D match to TRBD2 (5 bases). The CDR3 length is 14 residues. The V gene lost 5 bases and the J gene lost 5 bases, with 15 bases spanning the gap. Germline V gene data show CDR1 as MNHNY and CDR2 as SVGAGI (reference sequence). The DNA for the CDR3 is TGTGCCAGCAGTCCCGGTCCTATAGCGGAGACCCAGTACTTC. Its protein product is CASSPGPIAETQYF.

The CDR3 region is CASSEADRVRGTQYF. For the CDR3, the DNA is TGTGCCAGCAGTGAAGCGGACAGGGTTCGCGGTACGCAGTATTTT. The chain employs TRBV6-1 and TRBJ2-3; 8 bases align to TRBD1. CDR1 and CDR2 from the germline V gene are MNHNS and SASEGT. V was pared by 0 bases and J by 8 bases, with 7 bases of the junction left unmatched. This CDR3 comprises 15 residues.

In its sample, this clonotype was seen a few times. This sequence joins TRBV14 and TRBJ2-3; 10 bases match TRBD2. J lost 8 bases, V lost 1 base, and 6 bases had no gene match. The V gene's germline CDR1 is SGHDN and CDR2 FVKESK. The length of the CDR3 is 15 residues. The CDR3 region has the DNA TGTGCCAGCAGCCAAGTCCTAGCGGGGGCAGGTACGCAGTATTTT. Its translation: CASSQVLAGAGTQYF.

The J gene is TRBJ2-3, the V gene TRBV7-2; D not certain. The CDR3 contains 15 residues. CDR1 SGHTA and CDR2 FQGNSA come from the germline V gene. V lost 0 bases and J 0 bases, leaving 7 bases between the germline ends. CDR3 region: CASSLAGVSTDTQYF. DNA of the CDR3: TGTGCCAGCAGCTTAGCGGGTGTCAGCACAGATACGCAGTATTTT.